This T cell receptor (beta chain) was sequenced during a study of blood T cell repertoires in COVID-19. Original handling: Nucleated cell counts were estimated from reference gene primer amplification. Assay used: immunoSEQ multiplex PCR; TCRdb lists only in-frame clones, some missing. The DNA gave D and trimming, while V, J and clone size come from that table. This table has some 200,000 clones, approximately 86% appearing once. V shed 2 bases and J 2 bases; nucleotides not matched to a gene: 10. The CDR3 is made up of 17 amino acids. Germline V gene sequence: CDR1 LGHNA, CDR2 YSLEER. This clone has a handful of counts.

Sequencing used PBMCs or T cells enriched from blood (not recorded which). This clonotype originated in a woman aged 25-40 years who had recovered from COVID-19. The gene calls are TRBV4-3 and TRBJ2-3, with 7 bases fitting TRBD2. As DNA, the CDR3 is TGCGCCAGCAGCCAAACTATTGGCGGGGGATACACAGATACGCAGTATTTT. Its protein is CASSQTIGGGYTDTQYF.